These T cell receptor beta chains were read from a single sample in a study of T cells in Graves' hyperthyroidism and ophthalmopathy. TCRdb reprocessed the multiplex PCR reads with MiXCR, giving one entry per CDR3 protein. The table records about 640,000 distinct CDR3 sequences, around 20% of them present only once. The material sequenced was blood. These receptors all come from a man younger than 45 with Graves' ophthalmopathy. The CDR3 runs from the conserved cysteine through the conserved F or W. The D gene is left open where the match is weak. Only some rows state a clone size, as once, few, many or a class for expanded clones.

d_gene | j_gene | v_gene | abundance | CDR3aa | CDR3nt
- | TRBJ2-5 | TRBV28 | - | CASSLLRASDQYF | TGTGCCAGCTCACTGCTGAGGGCCTCAGACCAGTACTTC
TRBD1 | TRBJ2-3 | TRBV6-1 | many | CASSAPGTDGTDTQYF | TGTGCCAGCAGTGCCCCCGGGACAGACGGCACAGATACGCAGTATTTT
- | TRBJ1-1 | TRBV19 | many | CASSLDVGKTEAFF | TGTGCCAGTAGTCTAGATGTCGGGAAGACTGAAGCTTTCTTT
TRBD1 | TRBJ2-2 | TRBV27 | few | CASSSRQGFTGELFF | TGTGCCAGCAGTTCAAGACAGGGTTTCACCGGGGAGCTGTTTTTT
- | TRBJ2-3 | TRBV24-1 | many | CATSDPWGSADTQYF | TGTGCCACCAGTGACCCGTGGGGGAGCGCAGATACGCAGTATTTT
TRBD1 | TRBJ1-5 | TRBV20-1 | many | CSASFGTGFSNQPQHF | TGCAGTGCTAGCTTCGGGACAGGGTTTAGCAATCAGCCCCAGCATTTT
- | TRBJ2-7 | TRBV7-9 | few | CASSFDQGNYEQYF | TGTGCCAGCAGCTTCGACCAGGGGAACTACGAGCAGTACTTC
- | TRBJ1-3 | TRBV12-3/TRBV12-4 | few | CASSSLQGSGNTIYF | TGTGCCAGCAGTTCCCTACAGGGTAGCGGAAACACCATATATTTT
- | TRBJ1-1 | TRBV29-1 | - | CSGSHEAFF | TGCAGTGGGTCCCATGAAGCTTTCTTT
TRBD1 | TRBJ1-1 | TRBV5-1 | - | CASSKTQGARTEAFF | TGCGCCAGCAGCAAAACCCAGGGGGCGAGAACTGAAGCTTTCTTT
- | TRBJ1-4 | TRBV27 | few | CASSLSPGRNEKLFF | TGTGCCAGCAGTTTATCCCCGGGGAGGAATGAAAAACTGTTTTTT
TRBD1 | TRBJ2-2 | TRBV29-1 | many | CSVGTGHGELFF | TGCAGCGTCGGGACAGGGCACGGGGAGCTGTTTTTT
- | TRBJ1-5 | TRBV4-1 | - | CASSQDVSVLGNRPQHF | TGCGCCAGCAGCCAAGACGTCAGTGTGTTGGGCAATCGGCCCCAGCATTTT
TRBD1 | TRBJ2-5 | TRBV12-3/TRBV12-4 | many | CASSGTGGGQETQYF | TGTGCCAGCAGCGGGACAGGGGGGGGCCAAGAGACCCAGTACTTC
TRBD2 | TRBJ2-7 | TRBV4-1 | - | CASSQVRLAGSYEQYF | TGCGCCAGCAGCCAAGTCCGACTAGCGGGATCCTACGAGCAGTACTTC
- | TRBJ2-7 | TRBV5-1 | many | CASRLGAQGAYEQYF | TGCGCCAGCAGATTGGGGGCACAGGGAGCCTACGAGCAGTACTTC
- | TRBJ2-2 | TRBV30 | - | CAWTFGGELFF | TGTGCCTGGACCTTTGGCGGGGAGCTGTTTTTT
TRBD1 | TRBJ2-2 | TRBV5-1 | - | CASSFFPGQGVTGELFF | TGCGCCAGCAGCTTTTTCCCGGGACAGGGGGTTACCGGGGAGCTGTTTTTT
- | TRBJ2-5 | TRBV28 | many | CASTIGRPQTQYF | TGTGCCAGCACTATAGGCAGGCCCCAGACCCAGTACTTC
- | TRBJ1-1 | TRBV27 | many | CASSFLAGEAFF | TGTGCCAGCAGTTTCTTAGCAGGGGAAGCTTTCTTT
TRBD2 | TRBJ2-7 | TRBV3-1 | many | CASSQATSGRMYEQYF | TGTGCCAGCAGCCAAGCCACTAGCGGGAGGATGTACGAGCAGTACTTC
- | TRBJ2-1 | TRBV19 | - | CASTPNLAATSQFF | TGTGCCAGTACCCCCAATTTAGCGGCCACTTCACAGTTCTTC